These 28 T cell receptor beta chains came from one sample sequenced in a study of blood T cell repertoires in COVID-19 (dated by TCRdb to 2020 to 2021). The library was obtained by the immunoSEQ multiplex PCR assay. In its TCRdb copy, this immuneACCESS table keeps in-frame sequences only and misses some clones. Where compared with another copy, unresolved V genes explain less than half of these, and the others have no known cause. For this sample the table gives approximately 100,000 clones, of which just under 95% were detected only once. The ten biggest clones cover 5.7% of the sample. The sequencing sample was made of peripheral blood. The origin of the receptors is a man in his sixties or seventies with acute or convalescent COVID-19.

The rearrangement joins TRBV27 to TRBJ1-5; D is unclear. The V gene's germline CDR1 is MNHEY and CDR2 SMNVEV (reference sequence). The V gene lost 2 bases and the J gene lost 6 bases, with 8 bases spanning the gap. This CDR3 region has 13 residues. The CDR3 region is CASSLDVGQPQHF. DNA of the CDR3: TGTGCCAGCAGTTTAGATGTCGGTCAGCCCCAGCATTTT.

This clone was seen just once. DNA for the CDR3: TGCGCCAGCAGCCAATTTGTTCGCAACGAGGGGGAGCTGTTTTTT. Translated: CASSQFVRNEGELFF. The V and J genes are TRBV4-1 and TRBJ2-2; D is ambiguous. V lost 2 bases and J 8 bases, leaving 15 bases between the germline ends. This CDR3 has 15 residues. The germline gives CDR1 MGHRA, CDR2 YSYEKL.

The chain combines TRBV7-2 with TRBJ1-1; TRBD1 matches 12 bases. From germline, CDR1 is SGHTA and CDR2 FQGNSA. Trimming took 5 bases from V and 1 from J; bases not matched to a gene: 8. This CDR3 region has 17 residues. CDR3: CASSARDRGRRNTEAFF. CDR3 in DNA: TGTGCCAGCAGCGCCCGGGACAGGGGGCGGCGGAACACTGAAGCTTTCTTT.

The rearrangement uses TRBV12-3 or TRBV12-4 and TRBJ2-1, with D unclear. The CDR3 has 13 residues. Deletions cut 3 bases from V and 9 bases from J, with 12 bases between. This CDR3 is CASSFRSVLEQFF. The DNA of the CDR3 is TGTGCCAGCAGTTTTAGGAGTGTTCTTGAGCAGTTCTTC.

V usage is TRBV9 and J usage is TRBJ2-6; TRBD1 aligns across 10 bases. J lost 1 base, V lost 3 bases, and 10 bases had no gene match. This CDR3 is built from 19 residues. The germline CDR1 and CDR2 sequences are SGDLS and YYNGEE. The CDR3 reads CASSDGDRGGFSGANVLTF. CDR3 sequence (DNA): TGTGCCAGCAGCGACGGGGACAGGGGCGGGTTTTCTGGGGCCAACGTCCTGACTTTC.

V gene TRBV28 combines with J gene TRBJ1-5; the D is unclear. Germline CDR1 MDHEN, CDR2 SYDVKM. The CDR3 is 14 amino acids. V was pared by 6 bases and J by 4 bases, with 13 bases between. CDR3 region: CASRTRVTNQPQHF. The CDR3 DNA reads as TGTGCCAGCAGGACTAGAGTGACTAATCAGCCCCAGCATTTT.

This chain uses TRBV5-1 with TRBJ2-3; 10 bases line up with TRBD1. CDR1 and CDR2 (germline): SGHRS, YFSETQ. V gave up 0 bases and J gave up 4 bases; unmatched junction bases: 5. The CDR3 covers 16 residues. The CDR3 DNA sequence: TGCGCCAGCAGCTTGGGAGGACAGGGGGGATCAGATACGCAGTATTTT. Its protein product is CASSLGGQGGSDTQYF.

This clone was seen a single time. The V call is TRBV11-3, the J call TRBJ1-1, with D perhaps matching TRBD1 (6 bases). Trimming removed 6 bases at V and 5 bases at J, with 10 bases between. The CDR3 spans 12 residues. Germline V CDR1 and CDR2: SGHNT, YENEEA. The DNA for the CDR3 is TGTGCCAGCAGACAGGGTTGGACTGAAGCTTTCTTT. Its protein is CASRQGWTEAFF.

The gene calls are TRBV7-8 and TRBJ2-1; 8 nucleotides agree with TRBD1. This CDR3 is 16 amino acids long. The V segment lost 1 base and the J segment 4 bases; nucleotides outside the gene matches: 6. Germline CDR1 SGHVS, CDR2 FQNEAQ. The CDR3 loop is CASSLGLDRAYNEQFF. CDR3 bases: TGTGCCAGCAGCTTAGGTCTGGACAGGGCATACAATGAGCAGTTCTTC.

The rearrangement links TRBV6-6 to TRBJ2-2; D unclear. Germline V gene sequence: CDR1 MNHNY, CDR2 SVGAGI (reference sequence). V lost 10 bases, J lost 1 base, and 19 bases lay in between. This CDR3 is built from 16 residues. The CDR3 region has the DNA TGTGCCACCACCGTCCAGGCGCTCATGAACACCGGGGAGCTGTTTTTT. Amino acid sequence: CATTVQALMNTGELFF.

The sample holds a few counts of this clone. CDR3 bases: TGTGCCAGCAGCTTGGCGCCGTCGGGTGAAGCTTTCTTT. Translated, it gives CASSLAPSGEAFF. The V gene is TRBV5-5, the J gene TRBJ1-1; D call uncertain. Per germline, CDR1 SGHKS and CDR2 YYEKEE (reference sequence). V shed 0 bases and J shed 7 bases, with 10 bases lying between them. This CDR3 spans 13 amino acids.

J is TRBJ1-2 and V is TRBV6-5; TRBD1 matches 10 bases. The CDR3 covers 15 residues. Germline trimming cut 6 bases from V and 5 bases from J; bases unmatched to any gene: 9. Germline-derived CDR1 and CDR2 are MNHEY and SVGAGI. CDR3 nucleotide sequence: TGTGCCAGCAGATCAAGACAGGGGGCAAAGTATGGCTACACCTTC. The encoded protein is CASRSRQGAKYGYTF.

The rearrangement uses TRBV5-6 and TRBJ1-2; perhaps TRBD1 as D (5 bases). The CDR3 spans 15 residues. Germline V lookup: CDR1 SGHDT, CDR2 YYEEEE. The V and J ends lost 1 base and 4 bases respectively, with 14 bases between them. CDR3 nucleotides: TGTGCCAGCAGCTTGTTCCGGGGGATTGTCTATGGCTACACCTTC. Its protein product is CASSLFRGIVYGYTF.

This rearrangement joins TRBV5-4 to TRBJ2-2; maybe TRBD2 (5 bases). The CDR3 has 12 amino acids. The V gene lost 5 bases and the J gene lost 6 bases, with 8 bases spanning the gap. From germline, CDR1 is SGHNT and CDR2 YYREEE (reference sequence). The CDR3 is CASREEPGELFF. The DNA for the CDR3 is TGTGCCAGCAGGGAGGAGCCCGGGGAGCTGTTTTTT.

The CDR3 here is CAGLDRGSDTQYF. The CDR3 DNA reads as TGTGCCGGCTTGGACAGGGGGTCTGATACGCAGTATTTT. This chain connects TRBV5-4 to TRBJ2-3, with 10 bases matching TRBD1. The germline V gene has CDR1 SGHNT and CDR2 YYREEE (reference sequence). Trimming took 10 bases from V and 6 from J; bases not matched to a gene: 8. The CDR3 extends over 13 amino acids.

CDR3 sequence: CASSFGGRRYEQYF. In DNA form, the CDR3 reads TGTGCCAGCAGTTTCGGCGGGAGGCGGTACGAGCAGTACTTC. This chain links TRBV28 with TRBJ2-7, with TRBD2 matching over 8 bases. After removal of 3 bases from V and 4 bases from J, the junction contained 5 bases not matched to a gene. There are 14 residues in the CDR3. From germline, CDR1 is MDHEN and CDR2 SYDVKM.

The sample holds a few counts of this clone. This chain joins TRBV28 and TRBJ1-1, with D possibly matching TRBD1 (6 bases). The length of the CDR3 is 15 residues. CDR1 MDHEN and CDR2 SYDVKM come from the germline V gene. V dropped 6 bases and J dropped 6 bases, with 20 bases sitting between them. The CDR3 DNA follows: TGTGCCAGCAGCCTGAATACAGGGCGGGCGGCTGAAGCTTTCTTT. Protein product: CASSLNTGRAAEAFF.

The chain uses TRBV11-2 and TRBJ2-1, with D perhaps TRBD2 (6 bases). Germline assignment: CDR1 SGHAT and CDR2 FQNNGV. V gave up 4 bases and J gave up 4 bases, with 17 bases separating them. The CDR3 totals 16 residues. The CDR3 is CASSSLPGVFYNEQFF. For the CDR3, the DNA is TGTGCCAGCAGCTCACTACCGGGAGTATTTTACAATGAGCAGTTCTTC.

V gene TRBV15 combines with J gene TRBJ2-3; D may be TRBD2 (5 bases). V was pared by 4 bases and J by 4 bases, with 12 bases between. Germline loops: CDR1 LNHNV, CDR2 YYDKDF (reference sequence). The CDR3 runs to 14 residues. In DNA, the CDR3 is TGTGCCACCAGCACCCCTCTAGCTTCAGATACGCAGTATTTT. Translating gives CATSTPLASDTQYF.

J is TRBJ2-7 and V is TRBV5-4, with D unresolved. Per the germline V gene, CDR1 is SGHNT and CDR2 is YYREEE (reference sequence). The V gene lost 4 bases and the J gene lost 0 bases, with 8 bases spanning the gap. The CDR3 is 13 amino acids. The CDR3 loop is CASSPPSSYEQYF. The CDR3 DNA is TGTGCCAGCAGCCCCCCGAGCTCCTACGAGCAGTACTTC.

CDR3 DNA: TGTGCCAGCAGCTCAACGGACGGGATTAAAAAACTGTTTTTT. It specifies CASSSTDGIKKLFF. The chain uses TRBV11-1 and TRBJ1-4; D remains ambiguous. The length of the CDR3 is 14 residues. V lost 4 bases, J lost 9 bases, and 15 bases lay in between. Germline values: CDR1 SGHAT, CDR2 FQDESV (reference sequence).

This chain links TRBV28 with TRBJ1-2; TRBD1 aligns across 7 bases. Germline CDR1 and CDR2: MDHEN and SYDVKM. J lost 9 bases, V lost 11 bases, and 9 bases had no gene match. The CDR3 sequence is 11 residues long. The CDR3 reads CAVQGDLSYTF. As DNA, the CDR3 is TGTGCCGTCCAGGGGGACCTTAGCTACACCTTC.

The chain combines TRBV21-1 with TRBJ2-1; the D segment call TRBD2 is taken from the table without a DNA check. TRBV21-1 is a pseudogene locus. There are 15 residues in the CDR3. Here the CDR3 DNA reads TGTGCCAGCACCTGGCGCGGGAGTTCCTACAATGAGCAGTTCTTC. Protein product: CASTWRGSSYNEQFF.

The chain links TRBV6-2 or TRBV6-3 to TRBJ1-6; TRBD1 might be the D (6 bases). V lost 4 bases, J lost 12 bases, and 16 bases lay in between. The germline CDR1 and CDR2 sequences are MNHEY and SVGEGT. This CDR3 spans 14 amino acids. The CDR3 spells CASSSTLGAGPLHF. DNA for the CDR3: TGTGCCAGCAGTTCCACCTTGGGGGCAGGACCCCTCCACTTT.

The chain combines TRBV5-4 with TRBJ1-3; D ambiguous. The CDR3 is 14 amino acids. Per the germline V gene, CDR1 is SGHNT and CDR2 is YYREEE (reference sequence). Deletions cut 4 bases from V and 3 bases from J, with 11 bases between. The chain's CDR3 is CASSHREVGNTIYF. The DNA of the CDR3 is TGTGCCAGCAGCCATCGGGAGGTTGGAAACACCATATATTTT.

CDR3 nucleotides: TGTGCCAGTAGTTTCGGACAGGGGGTTACTGAAGCTTTCTTT. Protein: CASSFGQGVTEAFF. J is TRBJ1-1 and V is TRBV19; TRBD1 matches at 10 bases. Germline-derived CDR1 and CDR2 are LNHDA and SQIVND (reference sequence). Trimming took 5 bases from V and 5 from J; bases not matched to a gene: 5. CDR3 length: 14 amino acids.

The chain joins TRBV27 to TRBJ2-3; perhaps TRBD2 as D (5 bases). The CDR3 contains 14 residues. The ends were cut back, 6 bases at V and 3 bases at J, with 13 bases in the middle. Germline CDR1 and CDR2: MNHEY and SMNVEV (reference sequence). CDR3 coding DNA: TGTGCCAGCAGGCGTCTAGCAGTGACAGATACGCAGTATTTT. This codes for CASRRLAVTDTQYF.

V and J are TRBV28 and TRBJ1-1, with 10 bases aligning to TRBD1. The CDR3 has 15 residues. V shed 6 bases, J shed 4 bases, and the junction held 8 bases outside the gene matches. Germline V lookup: CDR1 MDHEN, CDR2 SYDVKM. The CDR3 region has the DNA TGTGCCAGCAGAGAACGGACAGGGGGGACCACTGAAGCTTTCTTT. It specifies CASRERTGGTTEAFF.